The 25 T cell receptor beta chains given below trace back to one sample, sequenced in a study of post-analysis software for immune sequencing data. No antigen is known for these receptors. Study-wide findings and caveats: Patients showed TRBV5-6, TRBV5-1 and TRBV20-1 among a few TRBV segments more frequent than in controls.

Every TCR beta cDNA library bore unique molecular identifiers. Via MiXCR, TCRdb re-called the PCR reads, giving one row per CDR3 protein. The sample includes 380,000 or so distinct CDR3 sequences, around 37% of them seen just once. The sequencing sample was made of blood. The receptors stem from a girl aged 5-17 years with multiple sclerosis.

This clonotype was observed once. The chain has TRBV6-5 and TRBJ2-7; 7 bases line up with TRBD1. V lost 5 bases and J lost 6; bases outside the gene matches: 7. This CDR3 has 13 residues. The germline V gene has CDR1 MNHEY and CDR2 SVGAGI. This CDR3 reads CASSRQGLVEQYF. The CDR3 coding sequence is TGTGCCAGCAGTCGACAGGGTTTAGTCGAGCAGTACTTC.

To note about this clonotype: At one end, the junction sequence differs from germline, possibly due to a read error. This chain connects TRBV6-5 to TRBJ1-1, with unresolved D. The CDR3 contains 14 residues. Per the germline V gene, CDR1 is MNHEY and CDR2 is SVGAGI. The CDR3 bases are TGTGCCAGCAGTTACAGGCGAGGGAACGCTGAAGCTTTCTTT. This codes for CASSYRRGNAEAFF.

This clonotype came up a few times. This chain links TRBV6-1 with TRBJ2-2, with D unresolved. The CDR3 extends over 16 amino acids. Trimming shortened V by 5 bases and J by 5 bases, and 18 bases separated the two germline ends. Germline CDR1 and CDR2: MNHNS and SASEGT. The CDR3 sequence: CASSTPWTGYTGELFF. The CDR3 coding sequence is TGTGCCAGCAGTACCCCATGGACGGGCTATACCGGGGAGCTGTTTTTT.

This clonotype has just a few counts. This sequence joins TRBV11-2 and TRBJ2-5; 15 bases are shared with TRBD2. J gave up 2 bases and V 0 bases, and 1 base lay outside the gene matches. CDR3 size: 17 residues. Germline assignment: CDR1 SGHAT and CDR2 FQNNGV. CDR3 region: CASSLDGLAGGQETQYF. The CDR3 nucleotides read TGTGCCAGCAGCTTAGATGGACTAGCGGGGGGGCAAGAGACCCAGTACTTC.

The chain links TRBV5-1 to TRBJ2-5, with 10 bases that match TRBD2. V lost 2 bases, J lost 3 bases, and 1 base stayed unmatched. From germline, CDR1 is SGHRS and CDR2 YFSETQ. The CDR3 loop spans 14 amino acids. This chain's CDR3 is CASSFTSGEETQYF. The CDR3 DNA follows: TGCGCCAGCAGCTTCACTAGCGGGGAAGAGACCCAGTACTTC. The full variable domain, in which reference TRBV5-1 and TRBJ2-5 provide the parts outside the CDR3, is KAGVTQTPRYLIKTRGQQVTLSCSPISGHRSVSWYQQTPGQGLQFLFEYFSETQRNKGNFPGRFSGRQFSNSRSEMNVSTLELGDSALYLCASSFTSGEETQYFGPGTRLLVL.

Only a few counts were recorded for this clonotype. The chain has TRBV6-5 and TRBJ2-5; D perhaps matches TRBD1 (6 bases). This CDR3 has 15 amino acids. Deletions cut 5 bases from V and 0 bases from J, with 13 bases between. Germline V lookup: CDR1 MNHEY, CDR2 SVGAGI. The chain's CDR3 is CASSRLRQDQETQYF. CDR3 DNA: TGTGCCAGCAGTCGACTGAGACAGGACCAAGAGACCCAGTACTTC.

This clonotype was seen a handful of times. The chain couples TRBV6-1 to TRBJ2-1; 7 bases align to TRBD2. CDR3 size: 15 residues. Germline CDR1 reads MNHNS; CDR2 reads SASEGT. Unmatched junction bases numbered 13, after V lost 6 bases and J lost 8 bases. In nucleotides, the CDR3 is TGTGCCAGCAGGCCGGGTCGGGGGGTCGGAGATGAGCAGTTCTTC. Translating it yields CASRPGRGVGDEQFF.

A few counts support this clonotype. This chain links TRBV20-1 with TRBJ2-7; no reliable D call. The length of the CDR3 is 11 residues. V was cut by 6 bases and J by 7 bases, with 13 bases left in between. The V gene's germline CDR1 is DFQATT and CDR2 SNEGSKA (reference sequence). The CDR3 sequence: CSARFPLEQYF. The CDR3 DNA sequence: TGCAGTGCCAGATTTCCTTTGGAGCAGTACTTC.

V usage is TRBV7-6 and J usage is TRBJ1-1, with D unresolved. V lost 1 base and J 0 bases, leaving 6 bases between the germline ends. Germline CDR1 and CDR2: SGHVS and FNYEAQ. The CDR3 contains 14 residues. CDR3: CASSLGWLNTEAFF. Written as DNA, the CDR3 is TGTGCCAGCAGCTTAGGGTGGCTGAACACTGAAGCTTTCTTT.

The chain recombines TRBV20-1 with TRBJ2-3; 8 positions match TRBD2. The length of the CDR3 is 15 residues. V shed 5 bases and J 2 bases; nucleotides not matched to a gene: 9. Germline CDR1 DFQATT, CDR2 SNEGSKA (reference sequence). As DNA, the CDR3 is TGCAGTGCTCATCGCGGGACTAGTATCACAGATACGCAGTATTTT. Translated: CSAHRGTSITDTQYF.

This clonotype was seen only once. CDR3 sequence: CASTSGDRLTDTQYF. CDR3 DNA: TGTGCCAGCACTAGTGGGGACCGTCTCACAGATACGCAGTATTTT. The genes are TRBV2 and TRBJ2-3; possibly TRBD1 or TRBD2 for D (5 bases each). Germline assignment: CDR1 SNHLY and CDR2 FYNNEI. Trimming left V 7 bases short and J 2 bases short, with 16 bases between. The CDR3 length is 15 residues.

The chain combines TRBV20-1 with TRBJ2-1, with a weak D call TRBD2 (5 bases). The V end lost 1 base, the J end lost 9 bases, and 7 bases lay between the germline ends. This CDR3 contains 11 residues. CDR1 DFQATT and CDR2 SNEGSKA come from the germline V gene (reference sequence). The CDR3 region has the DNA TGCAGTGCTAGAGGAGGAGGTGAGCAGTTCTTC. Protein sequence: CSARGGGEQFF.

This sequence joins TRBV29-1 and TRBJ1-1; D is unclear. V lost 6 bases and J 8 bases, leaving 10 bases between the germline ends. CDR1 is SQVTM and CDR2 is ANQGSEA in the germline V gene. CDR3 size: 10 residues. DNA of the CDR3: TGCAGCGTAGGACGGACCGAAGCTTTCTTT. Its translation: CSVGRTEAFF.

Comment on this clonotype: The junction does not match germline at one end; this may be a read error. This chain uses TRBV7-7 with TRBJ2-2; the D is unclear. CDR3 length: 14 amino acids. Germline V gene data show CDR1 as SSHAT and CDR2 as FNYEAQ (reference sequence). The CDR3 DNA sequence: TGTGCTAGCAGCTTAGGGTCTGCGGCCGGGGAGCTGTTTTTT. Translation: CASSLGSAAGELFF.

This clonotype was counted a few times. The chain carries TRBV7-9 and TRBJ2-1, with TRBD1 matching 8 bases. The V gene's germline CDR1 is SEHNR and CDR2 FQNEAQ (reference sequence). This CDR3 has 15 residues. Losses at the gene ends were 8 bases for V and 9 bases for J; bases not matched to a gene: 15. The CDR3 DNA sequence: TGTGCCAGCGGGCCGGGACAGGACTTTCAGTTTGAGCAGTTCTTC. It translates to CASGPGQDFQFEQFF.

The chain is built from TRBV5-5 and TRBJ1-1; D gene unclear. The CDR3 totals 13 residues. Looked up from germline, CDR1 is SGHKS and CDR2 is YYEKEE (reference sequence). V dropped 6 bases and J dropped 13 bases, with 22 bases sitting between them. CDR3 DNA: TGTGCCAGCACCCATGCGTTTTCCGCTCAGCTTTTCTTT. Its protein product is CASTHAFSAQLFF.

This rearrangement joins TRBV4-1 to TRBJ2-1; D is ambiguous. CDR1 MGHRA and CDR2 YSYEKL come from the germline V gene. The CDR3 extends over 12 amino acids. V lost 0 bases and J 7 bases, leaving 4 bases between the germline ends. The CDR3: CASSQDSNEQFF. In DNA, the CDR3 is TGCGCCAGCAGCCAAGATAGTAATGAGCAGTTCTTC.

The chain links TRBV9 to TRBJ2-5; D tentatively reads TRBD1 or TRBD2 (5 bases each). Per the germline V gene, CDR1 is SGDLS and CDR2 is YYNGEE. The CDR3 consists of 14 residues. Between the trimmed V and J ends, which lost 0 bases and 11 bases, there was a span of 17 bases. This chain's CDR3 is CASSVDTGWGEQYF. CDR3 nucleotides: TGTGCCAGCAGCGTAGATACAGGTTGGGGAGAGCAGTACTTC.

DNA of the CDR3: TGTGCCAGCAGCTCCGGGGTGGGTATAGTCACAGATACGCAGTATTTT. Amino acid sequence: CASSSGVGIVTDTQYF. This rearrangement joins TRBV7-2 to TRBJ2-3; D perhaps matches TRBD2 (5 bases). This CDR3 comprises 16 residues. Deletions cut 4 bases from V and 2 bases from J, with 16 bases between. In germline, CDR1 is SGHTA, CDR2 FQGNSA.

The chain couples TRBV9 to TRBJ2-3; 8 positions match TRBD2. Losses at the gene ends were 4 bases for V and 4 bases for J; bases not matched to a gene: 11. CDR1 is SGDLS, CDR2 YYNGEE, per germline. The CDR3 sequence is 16 residues long. The CDR3 sequence: CASSRGGSANADTQYF. The CDR3, as DNA: TGTGCCAGCAGCCGGGGGGGCTCCGCAAACGCAGATACGCAGTATTTT.

The CDR3 region is CASGAGYQPQHF. The CDR3 coding sequence is TGTGCCAGCGGGGCAGGTTATCAGCCCCAGCATTTT. V gene TRBV28 combines with J gene TRBJ1-5; a possible D gene is TRBD1 (5 bases). V was trimmed by 8 bases and J by 5 bases, leaving 10 bases between them. The CDR3 is 12 residues long. The germline V gene encodes CDR1 MDHEN and CDR2 SYDVKM. Drawing the rest from reference TRBV28 and TRBJ1-5, the complete variable domain is DVKVTQSSRYLVKRTGEKVFLECVQDMDHENMFWYRQDPGLGLRLIYFSYDVKMKEKGDIPEGYSVSREKKERFSLILESASTNQTSMYLCASGAGYQPQHFGDGTRLSIL.

On this clonotype: The junction and the germline gene differ at one end; a read error may be behind it. The CDR3 nucleotides read TGCGCCAGCAGCTTAGCGGGGGCTGACAACGAGCAGTTCTTC. This sequence encodes CASSLAGADNEQFF. The chain recombines TRBV5-1 with TRBJ2-1, with 8 positions matching TRBD2. The CDR3 loop spans 14 amino acids. In germline, CDR1 is SGHRS, CDR2 YFSETQ.

The chain combines TRBV25-1 with TRBJ2-7, with 10 bases lining up with TRBD1. The CDR3 spans 15 residues. The V gene end was trimmed by 3 bases and the J gene end by 5 bases; junction bases not matched to a gene: 7. Germline V gene lookup returns CDR1 MGHDK and CDR2 SYGVNS. The CDR3 region has the DNA TGTGCCAGCAGTGACCGACAGGGGGCGTCGGACGAGCAGTACTTC. Amino acid sequence: CASSDRQGASDEQYF.

This clonotype was found once. This chain joins TRBV5-1 and TRBJ1-1; D is possibly TRBD1 (5 bases). CDR3 length: 12 amino acids. Germline V gives CDR1 SGHRS, CDR2 YFSETQ. V lost 3 bases and J 4 bases, leaving 7 bases between the germline ends. CDR3 sequence (DNA): TGCGCCAGCAGCTATGGGGCCACTGAAGCTTTCTTT. Translating gives CASSYGATEAFF. The full variable domain, rest sourced from reference TRBV5-1 and TRBJ1-1, is KAGVTQTPRYLIKTRGQQVTLSCSPISGHRSVSWYQQTPGQGLQFLFEYFSETQRNKGNFPGRFSGRQFSNSRSEMNVSTLELGDSALYLCASSYGATEAFFGQGTRLTVV.

This clonotype was seen a few times. This chain links TRBV3-1 with TRBJ2-3; D gene ambiguous. V lost 0 bases to trimming and J lost 3 bases, with 4 bases between them. This CDR3 spans 13 amino acids. In germline, CDR1 is LGHDT, CDR2 YNNKEL (reference sequence). CDR3 sequence reads: CASSQDITDTQYF. The CDR3 DNA reads TGTGCCAGCAGCCAAGACATAACAGATACGCAGTATTTT.